A single count supports the clone carrying this T cell receptor beta chain. This record comes from a study of blood T cell repertoires in COVID-19. Study-wide background: There were acute and convalescent COVID-19 samples, and they came from the United States, Italy and Spain.

The table came from immunoSEQ multiplex PCR; TCRdb's copy has only in-frame clones and leaves some out. The sample records 200,000 to 300,000 clones, more than 75% being singletons. CDR1 and CDR2 from the germline V gene are MNHEY and SMNVEV (reference sequence). With 2 bases removed from V and 0 bases from J, the gap between germline ends came to 10 bases. The CDR3 is 16 amino acids. The sequenced sample was peripheral blood. The TCR comes from a woman between 55 and 75 years old with COVID-19, enrolled during active disease. The rearrangement joins TRBV27 to TRBJ1-4; D unclear. The CDR3 DNA is TGTGCCAGCAGTTTAGCGCAGGCCGCAACTAATGAAAAACTGTTTTTT. It yields the protein CASSLAQAATNEKLFF.